This TCR beta chain is drawn from a study of blood T cell repertoires in COVID-19. Sequencing was performed with immunoSEQ multiplex PCR; in TCRdb, only in-frame clones are kept and a portion is missing. The sample includes about 210,000 clones, 75% to 90% seen only once; the top ten take about 5.6%. This CDR3 region has 13 residues. Unmatched junction bases numbered 4, after V lost 7 bases and J lost 5 bases. Seattle patients were enrolled during active infection and followed longitudinally. This sequence joins TRBV12-3 or TRBV12-4 and TRBJ1-1; 10 nucleotides line up with TRBD1. Material for sequencing was peripheral blood. This receptor was identified in a woman between 65 and 79 years old with COVID-19, enrolled during active disease. The CDR3 nucleotides read TGTGCCAGCACCCGACAGGGGGCTACTGAAGCTTTCTTT. Its translation: CASTRQGATEAFF.